The T cell receptor beta chain described here comes from a study of technical replicates of blood from a handful of donors. Clones were sequenced by immunoSEQ multiplex PCR, and TCRdb holds only the in-frame ones, with some missing. The sample lists 80,000 or so clones, less than 95% occurring once. Per germline, CDR1 SGHRS and CDR2 YFSETQ. The V segment lost 0 bases and the J segment 7 bases; nucleotides outside the gene matches: 6. There are 15 residues in the CDR3. The chain recombines TRBV5-1 with TRBJ2-1; TRBD2 matches 8 bases. The TCR was taken from a human donor in good health. Sequenced sample: T cells isolated from PBMCs. CDR3 region: CASSLGREGRNEQFF. The CDR3 nucleotides read TGCGCCAGCAGCTTGGGACGGGAGGGCCGGAATGAGCAGTTCTTC.